These 25 T cell receptor beta chains were sequenced from one sample in a study of blood T cells in healthy people across ages. A J-beta primer mix and a sample-barcoded 5' primer were used in a second PCR of roughly 6 to 11 cycles. TCRdb called the 5' RACE reads again in MiXCR, with one record for every CDR3 protein. The sample lists 910,000 or so distinct CDR3 sequences; just over 50% were seen once. Sequencing was carried out using blood. These receptor sequences come from a woman in her fifties or sixties in good health.

V and J are TRBV20-1 and TRBJ2-5; D is uncertain. Germline V gene data show CDR1 as DFQATT and CDR2 as SNEGSKA (reference sequence). The CDR3 covers 11 residues. V shed 4 bases and J shed 4 bases, with 7 bases lying between them. This CDR3 is CSATVLETQYF. CDR3 in DNA: TGCAGTGCTACCGTCTTAGAGACCCAGTACTTC.

V gene TRBV5-1 combines with J gene TRBJ1-1, with 8 bases fitting TRBD1. The CDR3 covers 16 residues. Trimming took 4 bases from V and 4 from J; bases not matched to a gene: 12. Germline assignment: CDR1 SGHRS and CDR2 YFSETQ. The CDR3 is CASSRDRGNEFTEAFF. The CDR3 DNA reads TGCGCCAGCAGCCGAGACAGGGGAAATGAATTCACTGAAGCTTTCTTT.

This chain connects TRBV7-2 to TRBJ2-4; D gene ambiguous. Trimming removed 5 bases at V and 9 bases at J, with 14 bases between. The germline CDR1 and CDR2 sequences are SGHTA and FQGNSA. The length of the CDR3 is 13 residues. The CDR3: CASSPQRGSIQYF. In nucleotides, the CDR3 is TGTGCCAGCAGCCCCCAACGTGGTAGCATTCAGTACTTC.

The V gene is TRBV29-1, the J gene TRBJ2-1; 12 nucleotides line up with TRBD2. Looked up from germline, CDR1 is SQVTM and CDR2 is ANQGSEA. Losses at the gene ends were 5 bases for V and 0 bases for J; bases not matched to a gene: 8. The CDR3 has 17 amino acids. CDR3 loop: CSVSGTSGRSSYNEQFF. The CDR3, as DNA: TGCAGCGTTTCCGGGACTAGCGGGCGAAGCTCCTACAATGAGCAGTTCTTC.

This clonotype was seen ten or more times. This rearrangement joins TRBV20-1 to TRBJ2-5; TRBD2 matches at 9 bases. Germline CDR1 and CDR2: DFQATT and SNEGSKA (reference sequence). V trimming: 7 bases; J trimming: 5 bases; junction bases outside the gene matches: 11. The CDR3 has 14 amino acids. The CDR3 coding sequence is TGCAGTGTTCGCGCTAGCGGGATCTTGGAGACCCAGTACTTC. Translated, it gives CSVRASGILETQYF.

The chain couples TRBV24-1 to TRBJ2-3; TRBD2 is a possible D gene (6 bases). The germline V gene has CDR1 KGHDR and CDR2 SFDVKD. Trimming removed 1 base from V and 0 bases from J, with 10 bases in between. The CDR3 length is 16 residues. For the CDR3, the DNA is TGTGCCACCAGTGATTTTACCAGCGGGAGCACAGATACGCAGTATTTT. It translates to CATSDFTSGSTDTQYF.

In its sample, this clonotype was seen many times. The chain employs TRBV12-3 or TRBV12-4 and TRBJ2-7, with 8 bases that match TRBD2. Losses at the gene ends were 6 bases for V and 4 bases for J; bases not matched to a gene: 11. CDR3 length equals 15 residues. The CDR3 nucleotides read TGTGCCAGCAGACCCCGCGGGAGGCGGGCGTACGAGCAGTACTTC. Translated: CASRPRGRRAYEQYF.

J is TRBJ1-1 and V is TRBV6-5; 9 nucleotides align to TRBD1. Trimming removed 6 bases from V and 3 bases from J; junction bases left unmatched: 11. This CDR3 has 16 amino acids. Germline lookup yields CDR1 MNHEY and CDR2 SVGAGI. CDR3 in DNA: TGTGCCAGCAGACCCCTGACAGGGGGGGGGGACACTGAAGCTTTCTTT. It codes for CASRPLTGGGDTEAFF.

This rearrangement joins TRBV4-1 to TRBJ2-7, with a weak D call TRBD1 (5 bases). Germline CDR1 MGHRA, CDR2 YSYEKL. V dropped 1 base and J dropped 12 bases, with 19 bases sitting between them. CDR3 length: 14 amino acids. CDR3 sequence: CASSQVGVGEAPYF. CDR3 in DNA: TGCGCCAGCAGCCAAGTAGGGGTAGGGGAAGCTCCGTACTTC.

In its sample, this clonotype was seen a few times. The chain links TRBV13 to TRBJ1-3; D remains unclear. Trimming removed 0 bases at V and 4 bases at J, with 4 bases between. The CDR3 contains 13 residues. Germline assignment: CDR1 PRHDT and CDR2 FYEKMQ (reference sequence). The CDR3 nucleotides read TGTGCCAGCAGCTTAGGCATCGGAAACACCATATATTTT. Translated, it gives CASSLGIGNTIYF.

V gene TRBV28 combines with J gene TRBJ2-7; D might be TRBD1 (6 bases). The J call could be wrong; TRBJ2-5 is a better fit for the DNA end. There are 14 residues in the CDR3. Germline V lookup: CDR1 MDHEN, CDR2 SYDVKM. The CDR3 loop reads CASSPARGLETQYF. CDR3 sequence (DNA): TGTGCCAGCAGCCCGGCCAGGGGTTTAGAGACCCAGTACTTC.

The J gene is TRBJ2-3, the V gene TRBV12-3 or TRBV12-4; possibly TRBD2 for D (6 bases). V lost 2 bases to trimming and J lost 2 bases, with 11 bases between them. The CDR3 sequence is 15 residues long. The CDR3: CASSLMGGYTDTQYF. The CDR3 coding sequence is TGTGCCAGCAGTTTAATGGGAGGTTACACAGATACGCAGTATTTT.

This chain connects TRBV5-1 to TRBJ2-7; D possibly corresponds to TRBD2 (6 bases). The germline V gene encodes CDR1 SGHRS and CDR2 YFSETQ. This CDR3 is built from 15 residues. V dropped 0 bases and J dropped 2 bases, with 12 bases sitting between them. CDR3 DNA: TGCGCCAGCAGCTTGGACGGGAGAGAACCCTACGAGCAGTACTTC. It specifies CASSLDGREPYEQYF.

This chain uses TRBV4-3 with TRBJ2-2; unclear D gene. V lost 4 bases, J lost 9 bases, and 12 bases lay in between. Per the germline V gene, CDR1 is LGHNA and CDR2 is YSLEER. The CDR3 has 13 residues. CDR3 coding DNA: TGCGCCAGCAGCCGGCAGCTAGACCGGGAGCTGTTTTTT. It encodes CASSRQLDRELFF.

This clonotype has more than one count but fewer than ten. This may be a read error: a much more frequent sequence differs by one nucleotide. This sequence joins TRBV29-1 and TRBJ2-5, with TRBD2 identical over 9 bases. Trimming removed 1 base from V and 11 bases from J; junction bases left unmatched: 14. Germline V gene sequence: CDR1 SQVTM, CDR2 ANQGSEA. The CDR3 has 15 amino acids. The CDR3 spells CSVEGGREGFNEQYF. In nucleotides, the CDR3 is TGCAGCGTTGAAGGGGGGCGGGAGGGCTTCAATGAGCAGTACTTC.

This clonotype was seen a few times. V usage is TRBV5-1 and J usage is TRBJ2-1; 7 bases fit TRBD2. The J call may be faulty, since TRBJ2-7 better matches the DNA end. Per germline, CDR1 SGHRS and CDR2 YFSETQ. The CDR3 has 16 amino acids. CDR3 nucleotide sequence: TGCGCCAGCAGCTGGAGGCGGGGGAACAAGGACAATGAGCAGTACTTC. It specifies CASSWRRGNKDNEQYF.

The DNA of the CDR3 is TGTGCCAGCAGGAAACTAGCGGGGTTTTACAATGAGCAGTTCTTC. Its protein is CASRKLAGFYNEQFF. The V gene is TRBV12-3 or TRBV12-4, the J gene TRBJ2-1; TRBD2 matches at 10 bases. The CDR3 is made up of 15 amino acids. J was trimmed by 4 bases and V by 6 bases; bases with no gene match: 6.

Only a few counts were recorded for this clonotype. The chain combines TRBV12-3 or TRBV12-4 with TRBJ2-1; no reliable D call. This CDR3 region has 13 residues. Trimming stripped 3 bases from V and 6 bases from J, with 9 bases between. The CDR3 here is CASSFFSGNEQFF. CDR3 nucleotides: TGTGCCAGCAGTTTCTTTTCCGGCAATGAGCAGTTCTTC.

This clonotype turned up a few times. The chain employs TRBV3-1 and TRBJ2-3; D is possibly TRBD2 (5 bases). With 4 bases removed from V and 0 bases from J, the gap between germline ends came to 11 bases. The CDR3 is 15 residues long. Germline V CDR1 and CDR2: LGHDT, YNNKEL (reference sequence). CDR3 DNA sequence: TGTGCCAGCAGCCTTGAGTGGAGGAGCACAGATACGCAGTATTTT. Amino acid sequence: CASSLEWRSTDTQYF.

The rearrangement links TRBV7-2 to TRBJ1-5; 7 bases match TRBD1. With V trimmed by 3 bases and J by 2 bases, 4 bases remained unmatched. Germline V CDR1 and CDR2: SGHTA, FQGNSA. The CDR3 is 15 residues long. The CDR3 sequence is CASSLTGQGNQPQHF. CDR3 in DNA: TGTGCCAGCAGCTTGACCGGACAGGGCAATCAGCCCCAGCATTTT.

In nucleotides, the CDR3 is TGTGCCAGCAGTTCACCGGGACTAGCGGGAGCCGGGGAGCTGTTTTTT. Translated: CASSSPGLAGAGELFF. The chain carries TRBV27 and TRBJ2-2; 14 bases are shared with TRBD2. The CDR3 totals 16 residues. The V segment lost 4 bases and the J segment 6 bases; nucleotides outside the gene matches: 4. Germline V lookup: CDR1 MNHEY, CDR2 SMNVEV (reference sequence).

This clonotype came up a few times. This chain joins TRBV20-1 and TRBJ2-5; 8 bases line up with TRBD1. The DNA end is more similar to TRBJ2-7, so the J call may be wrong. Germline lookup yields CDR1 DFQATT and CDR2 SNEGSKA (reference sequence). The CDR3 covers 13 residues. The CDR3 bases are TGCAGTGCTAGAAGGACAGGGCTAAGCGAGCAGTACTTC. It codes for CSARRTGLSEQYF.

This clonotype was counted at least ten times. The V gene is TRBV4-3, the J gene TRBJ2-1, with D tentatively TRBD2 (6 bases). Germline CDR1 LGHNA, CDR2 YSLEER. The CDR3 is 14 amino acids. V was shortened by 0 bases and J by 7 bases, with 10 bases between the two germline ends. CDR3 coding DNA: TGCGCCAGCAGCCAAGATACTAGCAGGAATGAGCAGTTCTTC. Translating gives CASSQDTSRNEQFF.

This clonotype turned up a few times. The rearrangement uses TRBV7-3 and TRBJ2-1; no definite D call. Germline V CDR1 and CDR2: SGHTA, FQGTGA. The CDR3 is 19 residues long. Between the trimmed V and J ends, which lost 4 bases and 1 base, there was a span of 23 bases. CDR3 nucleotides: TGTGCCAGCAGCTCCATTAAAGGCCCCTTGGGGTCATCCTACAATGAGCAGTTCTTC. This sequence encodes CASSSIKGPLGSSYNEQFF.

This clonotype was found many times. The CDR3 region is CSVETSTYGEQFF. The CDR3 region has the DNA TGCAGCGTTGAGACTAGTACGTATGGGGAGCAGTTCTTC. The chain uses TRBV29-1 and TRBJ2-1, with D possibly matching TRBD2 (6 bases). Germline-derived CDR1 and CDR2 are SQVTM and ANQGSEA. V dropped 3 bases and J dropped 10 bases, with 16 bases sitting between them. The CDR3 has 13 amino acids.